This T cell receptor (beta chain) was sequenced for a study of human T cells and chemical hapten exposure. Study-wide background: TCR yields per sample varied, mainly owing to small pooled library volume differences.

CDR1 and CDR2 (germline): SQVTM, ANQGSEA. CDR3 length: 14 amino acids. V was pared by 7 bases and J by 6 bases, with 6 bases of the junction left unmatched. Total RNA extraction was carried out from unfractionated whole blood. Study results and limitations: No shift was seen in TCRs above 1 in 1000 frequency with DPC sensitization.

Individual cDNA molecules received unique molecular identifiers in the library. Authors' processing steps: Sample TCR counts, which ranged from roughly 20,000 to 690,600, had a median of roughly 99,000. Each CDR3 protein is one row after TCRdb ran MiXCR on the 5' RACE reads. TCRdb, not the original authors, processed these V and J calls. The data hold 110,000 or so distinct CDR3 sequences, with around a fifth observed a single time. Turning to this clonotype: Its antigen is undetermined.

The rearrangement links TRBV29-1 to TRBJ2-1; the match to TRBD2 covers 13 bases. This clonotype was sampled from a human donor in good health. In nucleotides, the CDR3 is TGCAGCGGTGGACTAGCGGGAGCTAGCAATGAGCAGTTCTTC. This gives the protein CSGGLAGASNEQFF.